What follows describes a single T cell receptor (beta chain). The data are from a study of blood T cell repertoires in COVID-19. V was trimmed by 6 bases and J by 9 bases, leaving 15 bases between them. CDR1 and CDR2 (germline): SGHTA, FQGNSA. This CDR3 has 13 amino acids. As handled by the study authors: By means of reference gene primer amplification, nucleated cell counts were estimated. Data came from immunoSEQ multiplex PCR; TCRdb stores just in-frame clones and leaves some out. The V and J calls and clone size were taken over from that table, and D and trimming were inferred from the DNA. The table shows just over 150,000 clones, with about 80% occurring only once.

This chain joins TRBV7-2 and TRBJ2-1; D is possibly TRBD2 (6 bases). The source is a man aged 60 to 69 with acute or convalescent COVID-19. The sequenced sample consisted of peripheral blood. Written as DNA, the CDR3 is TGTGCCAGCAGACCCTCTAGCGTGGCTGAGCAGTTCTTC. Residues: CASRPSSVAEQFF. Filled out from reference TRBV7-2 and TRBJ2-1, the complete variable domain reads GAGVSQSPSNKVTEKGKDVELRCDPISGHTALYWYRQSLGQGLEFLIYFQGNSAPDKSGLPSDRFSAERTGGSVSTLTIQRTQQEDSAVYLCASRPSSVAEQFFGPGTRLTVL.